The rows below give T cell receptor beta chains drawn from one sample of a study of a mutant IDH1 vaccine in newly diagnosed glioma. Profiling relied on immunoSEQ multiplex PCR, and the TCRdb table lists in-frame clones only, not all of them. Of tens of thousands of clones in the sample, 75% to 90% are singletons; the top ten hold approximately 3.9%. Which antigens these TCRs recognize remains unknown. The sample here was PBMCs, taken from a glioma patient whose treatment included an IDH1 peptide vaccine. Receptors originate from a man between 25 and 39 years old with glioma. Each CDR3 is given with its conserved first and last residue. A D gene is named only where the DNA matches it firmly. The size of a clone is reported for some rows only, either as once, few or many, or as a class for expanded clones.

abundance	v_gene	d_gene	len	j_gene	CDR3aa	CDR3nt
-	TRBV6-5	TRBD1	15	TRBJ2-3	CASSYLTGVVDTQYF	TGTGCCAGCAGTTACCTGACAGGGGTGGTGGATACGCAGTATTTT
-	TRBV7-8	-	14	TRBJ1-1	CASSPVAPGTEAFF	TGTGCCAGCAGCCCCGTAGCCCCCGGCACTGAAGCTTTCTTT
few	TRBV7-2	-	15	TRBJ1-5	CASSLSNAAYQPQHF	TGTGCCAGCAGCCTATCGAACGCGGCGTATCAGCCCCAGCATTTT
-	TRBV28	-	15	TRBJ1-4	CASSLGGSTNEKLFF	TGTGCCAGCAGTTTGGGGGGCTCAACTAATGAAAAACTGTTTTTT
-	TRBV30	TRBD1	15	TRBJ1-6	CAWSITTGGNSPLHF	TGTGCCTGGAGTATCACGACAGGGGGTAATTCACCCCTCCACTTT
-	TRBV5-8	-	13	TRBJ2-1	CASGVTTYNEQFF	TGTGCCAGCGGGGTGACTACCTACAATGAGCAGTTCTTC
-	TRBV15	-	16	TRBJ1-6	CATSIPKRGGGSPLHF	TGTGCCACCAGCATTCCTAAAAGGGGGGGCGGGTCACCCCTCCACTTT
-	TRBV5-1	-	14	TRBJ2-2	CASSLAGDTGELFF	TGCGCCAGCAGCTTGGCGGGGGACACCGGGGAGCTGTTTTTT
-	TRBV15	TRBD1	14	TRBJ1-1	CATSRGLRGSGAFF	TGTGCCACCAGCAGAGGTCTCAGGGGGTCGGGAGCTTTCTTT
once	TRBV15	TRBD1	16	TRBJ2-7	CATSRDKGTGLREQYF	TGTGCCACCAGCAGAGATAAGGGGACAGGGTTGCGCGAGCAGTACTTC
-	TRBV7-2	TRBD1	15	TRBJ1-6	CASSSQGLDNSPLHF	TGTGCCAGCAGTTCACAGGGGCTCGATAATTCACCCCTCCACTTT
-	TRBV12-5	-	13	TRBJ1-1	CASGPTRNTEAFF	TGTGCTAGTGGCCCTACAAGGAACACTGAAGCTTTCTTT
-	TRBV30	-	15	TRBJ1-3	CAWTTGTLGGNTIYF	TGTGCCTGGACTACCGGGACCTTGGGAGGAAACACCATATATTTT
-	TRBV5-1	TRBD1	17	TRBJ2-2	CASSRDRGQTNTGELFF	TGCGCCAGCAGCAGGGACAGGGGACAAACGAACACCGGGGAGCTGTTTTTT
-	TRBV4-1	TRBD1	18	TRBJ2-1	CASSPWAGGSEIYNEQFF	TGCGCCAGCAGCCCATGGGCAGGGGGCAGTGAGATTTACAATGAGCAGTTCTTC
-	TRBV5-6	TRBD1	18	TRBJ2-2	CASSYLIGGPYGAGELFF	TGTGCCAGCTCTTACCTTATAGGGGGCCCTTATGGAGCCGGGGAGCTGTTTTTT
-	TRBV7-9	-	13	TRBJ1-2	CASSARAGHGYTF	TGTGCCAGCAGCGCGCGCGCCGGCCATGGCTACACCTTC
few	TRBV12-5	TRBD1	16	TRBJ1-5	CASGQFQGAINQPQHF	TGTGCTAGTGGTCAATTTCAGGGGGCGATCAATCAGCCCCAGCATTTT
-	TRBV10-3	TRBD1	15	TRBJ2-7	CAISDPTGGSYEQYF	TGTGCCATCAGTGACCCGACAGGGGGCTCCTACGAGCAGTACTTC
-	TRBV7-6	-	15	TRBJ1-1	CASSLGGTGRGEAFF	TGTGCCAGCAGCTTAGGCGGAACAGGGCGGGGTGAAGCTTTCTTT
-	TRBV7-9	TRBD2	18	TRBJ2-2	CASSLRAGGPQKGGELFF	TGTGCCAGCAGCTTAAGAGCGGGGGGACCTCAGAAAGGCGGGGAGCTGTTTTTT
-	TRBV4-2	-	17	TRBJ2-5	CASSQDFTGMYQETQYF	TGTGCCAGCAGCCAAGATTTCACAGGGATGTACCAAGAGACCCAGTACTTC
-	TRBV19	-	14	TRBJ1-2	CASSIEQTYYGYTF	TGTGCCAGTAGTATAGAGCAGACCTACTATGGCTACACCTTC
-	TRBV18	TRBD1	18	TRBJ1-2	CASSPLRILDRPERGYTF	TGTGCCAGCTCACCACTCAGAATCCTGGACAGGCCTGAGAGGGGCTACACCTTC
once	TRBV27	-	16	TRBJ2-7	CATSGLGALRGYEQYF	TGTGCCACAAGCGGTTTGGGGGCTCTGCGAGGCTACGAGCAGTACTTC
-	TRBV6-1	TRBD1	15	TRBJ1-5	CASSESQGAWQPQHF	TGTGCCAGCAGTGAGTCCCAGGGGGCTTGGCAGCCCCAGCATTTT
-	TRBV12-5	-	13	TRBJ1-1	CASVQVMNTEAFF	TGTGCTAGTGTTCAGGTCATGAACACTGAAGCTTTCTTT
-	TRBV15	-	15	TRBJ2-7	CATSGEQSRGYEQYF	TGTGCCACCAGCGGCGAACAGTCCCGGGGCTACGAGCAGTACTTC
once	TRBV4-2	-	15	TRBJ1-1	CASSPTPGGMTEAFF	TGTGCCAGCAGCCCTACCCCCGGGGGGATGACTGAAGCTTTCTTT
once	TRBV9	TRBD1	14	TRBJ2-7	CASSIGQGSYEQYF	TGTGCCAGCAGCATAGGACAGGGGTCCTACGAGCAGTACTTC
-	TRBV15	-	15	TRBJ1-5	CATSRDLGGNQPQHF	TGTGCCACCAGCAGAGATCTTGGGGGAAATCAGCCCCAGCATTTT
-	TRBV6-5	-	14	TRBJ2-7	CASSLGATSYEQYF	TGTGCCAGCAGTCTGGGGGCGACCTCCTACGAGCAGTACTTC
-	TRBV11-2	-	14	TRBJ2-3	CASTTMGHKGTQYF	TGTGCCAGCACCACGATGGGGCACAAAGGTACGCAGTATTTT
-	TRBV28	TRBD1	14	TRBJ1-2	CASRAGTGAGGYTF	TGTGCCAGCAGGGCCGGGACAGGGGCAGGGGGCTACACCTTC
-	TRBV6-5	-	15	TRBJ2-2	CASSYRVRRTGELFF	TGTGCCAGCAGTTACAGGGTTCGTCGGACCGGGGAGCTGTTTTTT
-	TRBV5-8	-	15	TRBJ1-3	CASSPGSYSGNTIYF	TGTGCCAGCAGCCCCGGGTCTTACTCTGGAAACACCATATATTTT
-	TRBV10-3	-	17	TRBJ1-5	CAISESIVAYSNQPQHF	TGTGCCATCAGTGAGTCTATTGTAGCTTATAGCAATCAGCCCCAGCATTTT